The 30 T cell receptor beta chains reported below all come from one sample, sequenced in a study of a mutant IDH1 vaccine in newly diagnosed glioma. Antigens of these TCRs are unknown. Regarding time point: week 47, end of study. Doses consisted of 300 ug of mutant IDH1 20-mer peptide each, paired with topical imiquimod. Repertoires were generated with immunoSEQ multiplex PCR, while TCRdb's copy carries only in-frame clones and drops some. The sample includes over 50,000 clones, over 75% seen only once; the top ten take just under 5%. The sample in question was PBMCs, obtained from a glioma patient whose treatment included an IDH1 peptide vaccine. Receptors originate from a middle-aged woman with glioma. Some clones in this sample may be carry-over from other donors' samples.

This sequence joins TRBV5-6 and TRBJ2-4; D is uncertain. With 4 bases removed from V and 0 bases from J, the gap between germline ends came to 8 bases. The germline gives CDR1 SGHDT, CDR2 YYEEEE. The CDR3 spans 14 residues. This CDR3 is CASSNPLAKNIQYF. The CDR3 DNA sequence: TGTGCCAGCAGCAACCCCCTAGCCAAAAACATTCAGTACTTC.

The chain links TRBV9 to TRBJ2-7; D is unclear. V was trimmed by 4 bases and J by 3 bases, leaving 5 bases between them. Germline V gene sequence: CDR1 SGDLS, CDR2 YYNGEE. The CDR3 spans 11 residues. The DNA for the CDR3 is TGTGCCAGCAGCTCAAACTACGAGCAGTACTTC. The encoded protein is CASSSNYEQYF. Combining the CDR3 with reference TRBV9 and TRBJ2-7 gives the whole variable domain DSGVTQTPKHLITATGQRVTLRCSPRSGDLSVYWYQQSLDQGLQFLIQYYNGEERAKGNILERFSAQQFPDLHSELNLSSLELGDSALYFCASSSNYEQYFGPGTRLTVT.

This clone was recorded a few times. V is TRBV29-1 and J is TRBJ1-1, with TRBD1 matching over 7 bases. The CDR3 length is 13 residues. From germline, CDR1 is SQVTM and CDR2 ANQGSEA. The V and J ends lost 6 bases and 3 bases, in that order; junction bases with no gene match: 7. This CDR3 is CSVKQGYDTEAFF. CDR3 nucleotides: TGCAGCGTGAAACAGGGGTATGACACTGAAGCTTTCTTT. The full variable domain, in which reference TRBV29-1 and TRBJ1-1 provide the parts outside the CDR3, is SAVISQKPSRDICQRGTSLTIQCQVDSQVTMMFWYRQQPGQSLTLIATANQGSEATYESGFVIDKFPISRPNLTFSTLTVSNMSPEDSSIYLCSVKQGYDTEAFFGQGTRLTVV.

The V and J genes are TRBV18 and TRBJ1-2; 9 bases align to TRBD1. Germline CDR1 reads KGHSH; CDR2 reads LQKENI. CDR3 length equals 16 residues. Trimming at V came to 2 bases and at J to 4 bases, leaving 8 bases not matched to a gene. The CDR3 coding sequence is TGTGCCAGCTCACCAGGTAGCACAGGGGGCCTCTATGGCTACACCTTC. Its translation: CASSPGSTGGLYGYTF.

The V gene is TRBV7-9, the J gene TRBJ2-7; D is uncertain. Trimming removed 6 bases at V and 5 bases at J, with 14 bases between. The germline gives CDR1 SEHNR, CDR2 FQNEAQ (reference sequence). This CDR3 contains 13 residues. The CDR3 here is CASRGPGRDEQYF. CDR3 bases: TGTGCCAGCAGAGGACCCGGAAGAGACGAGCAGTACTTC.

V and J are TRBV2 and TRBJ2-3, with D tentatively TRBD1 (6 bases). The CDR3 sequence is 13 residues long. The V and J ends lost 5 bases and 4 bases respectively, with 10 bases between them. Germline lookup yields CDR1 SNHLY and CDR2 FYNNEI. The CDR3 nucleotides read TGTGCCAGCAGTCAGGGGATAGCAGATACGCAGTATTTT. It codes for CASSQGIADTQYF. The complete variable domain, with remaining parts taken from reference TRBV2 and TRBJ2-3, reads EPEVTQTPSHQVTQMGQEVILRCVPISNHLYFYWYRQILGQKVEFLVSFYNNEISEKSEIFDDQFSVERPDGSNFTLKIRSTKLEDSAMYFCASSQGIADTQYFGPGTRLTVL.

The chain couples TRBV9 to TRBJ1-2; D perhaps matches TRBD1 (6 bases). The V gene's germline CDR1 is SGDLS and CDR2 YYNGEE. The CDR3 length is 16 residues. The ends were cut back, 4 bases at V and 4 bases at J, with 20 bases in the middle. DNA of the CDR3: TGTGCCAGCAGCCCCAAGGGGAGGGGGATCCTCTATGGCTACACCTTC. Residues: CASSPKGRGILYGYTF.

The chain couples TRBV6-4 to TRBJ2-7; D not resolved. The CDR3 covers 10 residues. The V and J ends lost 9 bases and 3 bases respectively, with 6 bases between them. CDR1 MRHNA and CDR2 SNTAGT come from the germline V gene. Here the CDR3 DNA reads TGTGCCAGGGGCGGCTACGAGCAGTACTTC. It is translated as CARGGYEQYF.

The V gene is TRBV7-8, the J gene TRBJ1-5; tentative D call: TRBD1 (6 bases). CDR1 and CDR2 from the germline V gene are SGHVS and FQNEAQ. Trimming stripped 5 bases from V and 5 bases from J, with 13 bases between. This CDR3 region has 14 residues. CDR3 sequence: CASSPGQLYQPQHF. In DNA form, the CDR3 reads TGTGCCAGCAGCCCAGGACAGCTATATCAGCCCCAGCATTTT.

The count of this clone is one. CDR3: CASSVKGNTGELFF. The CDR3 bases are TGTGCCAGCAGCGTAAAGGGGAACACCGGGGAGCTGTTTTTT. J is TRBJ2-2 and V is TRBV9; D ambiguous. This CDR3 contains 14 residues. Between the trimmed V and J ends, which lost 1 base and 1 base, there was a span of 5 bases. CDR1 is SGDLS, CDR2 YYNGEE, per germline.

Notes on this clone: The junction departs from germline at one end; a sequencing error may be responsible. The V and J genes are TRBV25-1 and TRBJ1-1; no clear D. The germline gives CDR1 MGHDK, CDR2 SYGVNS. The CDR3 has 13 residues. This chain's CDR3 is CASSVYGKTEALF. CDR3 sequence (DNA): TGTGCCAGCAGTGTATATGGGAAAACTGAAGCTCTCTTT.

Turning to this clone: In the same sample, other DNA sequences code for this CDR3. The rearrangement links TRBV27 to TRBJ1-5; D is unresolved. V was shortened by 5 bases and J by 1 base, with 18 bases between the two germline ends. This CDR3 has 17 amino acids. Germline CDR1 reads MNHEY; CDR2 reads SMNVEV (reference sequence). CDR3 coding DNA: TGTGCCAGCAGTCCATACGGAGGCCTAGGGAGCAATCAGCCCCAGCATTTT. Its protein is CASSPYGGLGSNQPQHF.

The chain joins TRBV18 to TRBJ1-2; 7 nucleotides agree with TRBD1. The J segment lost 4 bases and the V segment lost 6 bases, leaving 14 bases of the junction unmatched. Germline CDR1 reads KGHSH; CDR2 reads LQKENI. The CDR3 covers 16 residues. The CDR3 DNA sequence: TGTGCCAGCTCCCCCCAAGGCGTACAGGGGATCTATGGCTACACCTTC. Protein: CASSPQGVQGIYGYTF.

This clone came up once. This chain uses TRBV4-3 with TRBJ1-2; TRBD1 is a possible D gene (5 bases). The CDR3 is made up of 15 amino acids. Trimming removed 2 bases from V and 1 base from J, with 11 bases in between. In germline, CDR1 is LGHNA, CDR2 YSLEER. The CDR3 loop reads CASSQSGQGNYGYTF. CDR3 coding DNA: TGCGCCAGCAGCCAATCAGGCCAGGGTAACTATGGCTACACCTTC.

This chain joins TRBV2 and TRBJ1-1; 7 bases align to TRBD1. CDR1 is SNHLY and CDR2 is FYNNEI in the germline V gene. The V gene end was trimmed by 3 bases and the J gene end by 3 bases; junction bases not matched to a gene: 16. The CDR3 length is 18 residues. The CDR3, as DNA: TGTGCCAGCAGTGAGACCCCAAACAGGGGCCTCGGGGACACTGAAGCTTTCTTT. Translating gives CASSETPNRGLGDTEAFF.

This clone appeared a few times. The chain joins TRBV5-4 to TRBJ1-1, with D perhaps TRBD1 (5 bases). The CDR3 consists of 15 residues. CDR1 and CDR2 from the germline V gene are SGHNT and YYREEE (reference sequence). Trimming cost V 4 bases and J 0 bases, with 13 bases left between them. CDR3 region: CASSLPGPMNTEAFF. DNA for the CDR3: TGTGCCAGCAGCCTCCCGGGACCCATGAACACTGAAGCTTTCTTT. Full variable domain (outside the CDR3, taken from reference TRBV5-4 and TRBJ1-1): ETGVTQSPTHLIKTRGQQVTLRCSSQSGHNTVSWYQQALGQGPQFIFQYYREEENGRGNFPPRFSGLQFPNYSSELNVNALELDDSALYLCASSLPGPMNTEAFFGQGTRLTVV.

CDR3 region: CASSPRPGAYEQYF. CDR3 nucleotide sequence: TGTGCCAGCAGCCCCCGCCCCGGGGCCTACGAGCAGTACTTC. The chain couples TRBV7-9 to TRBJ2-7; tentative D call: TRBD2 (5 bases). CDR1 is SEHNR and CDR2 is FQNEAQ in the germline V gene (reference sequence). The germline V and J ends were trimmed by 5 bases and 2 bases, with 13 bases remaining between them. The CDR3 loop spans 14 amino acids. Based on the CDR3 plus reference TRBV7-9 and TRBJ2-7, the full variable domain is DTGVSQNPRHKITKRGQNVTFRCDPISEHNRLYWYRQTLGQGPEFLTYFQNEAQLEKSRLLSDRFSAERPKGSFSTLEIQRTEQGDSAMYLCASSPRPGAYEQYFGPGTRLTVT.

J is TRBJ1-1 and V is TRBV4-1; TRBD1 is a possible D gene (5 bases). V was trimmed by 1 base and J by 7 bases, leaving 13 bases between them. This CDR3 is built from 14 residues. Germline lookup yields CDR1 MGHRA and CDR2 YSYEKL. CDR3 loop: CASSQAGRADEAFF. The CDR3 DNA reads as TGCGCCAGCAGCCAAGCAGGCAGGGCGGATGAAGCTTTCTTT.

The chain is built from TRBV11-1 and TRBJ2-2, with D possibly being TRBD2 (5 bases). Trimming pared 6 bases from V and 2 bases from J, leaving 10 bases between. There are 14 residues in the CDR3. Germline V gene sequence: CDR1 SGHAT, CDR2 FQDESV (reference sequence). For the CDR3, the DNA is TGTGCCAGCAGGGTTGGACTCAACACCGGGGAGCTGTTTTTT. This sequence encodes CASRVGLNTGELFF.

The V gene is TRBV30, the J gene TRBJ2-7; possibly TRBD1 for D (5 bases). From germline, CDR1 is GTSNPN and CDR2 SVGIG (reference sequence). The V end lost 7 bases, the J end lost 5 bases, and 24 bases lay between the germline ends. The CDR3 length is 15 residues. The CDR3 loop is CALINRRQSGDEQYF. In nucleotides, the CDR3 is TGTGCCTTGATTAATCGGCGACAGTCTGGGGACGAGCAGTACTTC.

The V gene is TRBV7-3, the J gene TRBJ1-2; D possibly corresponds to TRBD1 (5 bases). The CDR3 has 15 amino acids. In germline, CDR1 is SGHTA, CDR2 FQGTGA. Between the trimmed V and J ends, which lost 1 base and 5 bases, there was a span of 14 bases. In DNA form, the CDR3 reads TGTGCCAGCAGCTTAAAGGCAGGGCCGGGATATGGCTACACCTTC. It codes for CASSLKAGPGYGYTF. The full variable domain, its missing parts supplied by reference TRBV7-3 and TRBJ1-2, is GAGVSQTPSNKVTEKGKYVELRCDPISGHTALYWYRQSLGQGPEFLIYFQGTGAADDSGLPNDRFFAVRPEGSVSTLKIQRTERGDSAVYLCASSLKAGPGYGYTFGSGTRLTVV.

The chain uses TRBV30 and TRBJ1-3; D might be TRBD1 (5 bases). The CDR3 is made up of 13 amino acids. CDR1 and CDR2 (germline): GTSNPN, SVGIG (reference sequence). Trimming took off 4 bases at V and 4 bases at J, with 11 bases between the two ends. This CDR3 reads CAWNRGSGNTIYF. CDR3 DNA sequence: TGTGCCTGGAATCGGGGGTCCGGAAACACCATATATTTT.

The chain is built from TRBV7-2 and TRBJ1-2; 11 positions match TRBD1. Germline values: CDR1 SGHTA, CDR2 FQGNSA. The CDR3 has 14 amino acids. V was clipped by 4 bases and J by 6 bases; unmatched bases: 4. The CDR3 region is CASSWDRGLNGYTF. In DNA, the CDR3 is TGTGCCAGCAGCTGGGACAGGGGGTTAAATGGCTACACCTTC.

CDR3 DNA: TGCGCCAGCAGCCGGGGACTAGCGGAAGAGACCCAGTACTTC. Translating it yields CASSRGLAEETQYF. The genes are TRBV5-1 and TRBJ2-5, with TRBD2 identical over 11 bases. Germline loops: CDR1 SGHRS, CDR2 YFSETQ. V was clipped by 4 bases and J by 3 bases; unmatched bases: 2. This CDR3 spans 14 amino acids.

The V gene is TRBV30, the J gene TRBJ2-5; 8 bases line up with TRBD1. Germline-derived CDR1 and CDR2 are GTSNPN and SVGIG (reference sequence). This CDR3 has 18 residues. Germline trimming cut 2 bases from V and 4 bases from J; bases unmatched to any gene: 18. This chain's CDR3 is CAWSSKGQGRFGGETQYF. CDR3 nucleotides: TGTGCCTGGAGTAGTAAAGGACAGGGTCGTTTTGGAGGAGAGACCCAGTACTTC. The whole variable domain, remainder taken from reference TRBV30 and TRBJ2-5, is SQTIHQWPATLVQPVGSPLSLECTVEGTSNPNLYWYRQAAGRGLQLLFYSVGIGQISSEVPQNLSASRPQDRQFILSSKKLLLSDSGFYLCAWSSKGQGRFGGETQYFGPGTRLLVL.

The chain recombines TRBV6-4 with TRBJ2-3; 9 nucleotides line up with TRBD2. With V trimmed by 4 bases and J by 2 bases, 7 bases remained unmatched. This CDR3 spans 16 amino acids. Germline CDR1 reads MRHNA; CDR2 reads SNTAGT. CDR3 residues: CASSVASGGSTDTQYF. The CDR3 coding sequence is TGTGCCAGCAGTGTAGCCAGCGGGGGGTCCACAGATACGCAGTATTTT.

The V and J genes are TRBV5-1 and TRBJ2-7; D is unresolved. CDR3 size: 13 residues. CDR1 and CDR2 from the germline V gene are SGHRS and YFSETQ. Trimming took 2 bases from V and 1 from J, leaving 7 bases between them. This CDR3 reads CASSFDGSYEQYF. CDR3 nucleotide sequence: TGCGCCAGCAGCTTCGACGGTTCCTACGAGCAGTACTTC.

V gene TRBV5-6 combines with J gene TRBJ2-5, with 7 bases fitting TRBD2. Germline V CDR1 and CDR2: SGHDT, YYEEEE. CDR3 length: 13 residues. The V and J ends lost 5 bases and 3 bases, in that order; junction bases with no gene match: 4. CDR3: CASRRGSKETQYF. In nucleotides, the CDR3 is TGTGCCAGCAGGCGGGGGAGCAAAGAGACCCAGTACTTC.

The rearrangement uses TRBV6-4 and TRBJ1-2; maybe TRBD1 (6 bases). Trimming pared 11 bases from V and 1 base from J, leaving 17 bases between. There are 14 residues in the CDR3. The germline CDR1 and CDR2 sequences are MRHNA and SNTAGT. CDR3 in amino acids: CALLPGTSNYGYTF. CDR3 DNA sequence: TGTGCCCTCCTGCCTGGGACAAGTAACTATGGCTACACCTTC.

The chain recombines TRBV30 with TRBJ1-2; D is undetermined. Per the germline V gene, CDR1 is GTSNPN and CDR2 is SVGIG (reference sequence). V lost 2 bases to trimming and J lost 4 bases, with 5 bases between them. The CDR3 has 11 amino acids. The CDR3 loop is CAWSRLYGYTF. In nucleotides, the CDR3 is TGTGCCTGGAGTCGACTCTATGGCTACACCTTC. Combining the CDR3 with reference TRBV30 and TRBJ1-2 gives the whole variable domain SQTIHQWPATLVQPVGSPLSLECTVEGTSNPNLYWYRQAAGRGLQLLFYSVGIGQISSEVPQNLSASRPQDRQFILSSKKLLLSDSGFYLCAWSRLYGYTFGSGTRLTVV.